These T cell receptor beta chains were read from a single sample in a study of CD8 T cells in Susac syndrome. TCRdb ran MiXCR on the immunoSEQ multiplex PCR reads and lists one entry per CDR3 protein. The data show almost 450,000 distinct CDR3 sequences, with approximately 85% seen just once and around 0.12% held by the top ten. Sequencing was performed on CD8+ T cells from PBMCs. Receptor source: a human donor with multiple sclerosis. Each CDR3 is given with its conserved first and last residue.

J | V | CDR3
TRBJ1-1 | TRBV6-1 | CASSEEQGYTEAFF
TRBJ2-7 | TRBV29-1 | CSVEGGQGALDEQYF
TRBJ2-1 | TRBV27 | CASSLSPMNNEQFF
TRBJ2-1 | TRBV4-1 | CASSHIHEQFF
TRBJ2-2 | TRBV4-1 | CASSQYPPSENTGELFF
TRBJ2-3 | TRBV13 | CASSEQPDTQYF
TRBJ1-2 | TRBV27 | CASSLLGRENGYTF
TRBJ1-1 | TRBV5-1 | CVSSLGQGVGNTEAFF
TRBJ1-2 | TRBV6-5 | CASSYEQGWTYGYTF
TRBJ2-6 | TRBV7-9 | CASSLLISSGANVLTF
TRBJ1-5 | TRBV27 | CASSLIGLGQPQHF
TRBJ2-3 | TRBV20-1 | CSARVGLFVVPDTQYF
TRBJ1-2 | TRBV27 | CASGTALTNYGYTF
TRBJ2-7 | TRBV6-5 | CATNAGTGSFREQYF
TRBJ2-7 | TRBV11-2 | CASSLAPMGSYEQYF
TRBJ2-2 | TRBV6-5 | CATSLAGETGELFF
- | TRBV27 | CASSTPGTDLDTQHF
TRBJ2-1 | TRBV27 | CASSTFYRPRGSYNEQFF
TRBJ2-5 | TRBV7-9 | CASSLSGQLKETQYF
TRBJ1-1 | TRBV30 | CARGTGAGYTEAFF
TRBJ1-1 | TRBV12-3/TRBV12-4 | CASSPGRLNTEAFF
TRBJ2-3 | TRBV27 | CASMSGSADTQYF
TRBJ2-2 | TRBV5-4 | CASSPGVAGVVTGELFF
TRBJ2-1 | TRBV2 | CASSEAGGTRSYNEQFF
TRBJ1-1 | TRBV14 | CASSQGNAEAFF
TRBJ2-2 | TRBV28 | CASSHLGLAANTGELFF
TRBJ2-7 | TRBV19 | CASSSTGDEQYF
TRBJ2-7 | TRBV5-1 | CASSFFSPGEQYF
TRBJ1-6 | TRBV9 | CASSGFGDSWNSPLHF
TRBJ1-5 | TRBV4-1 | CASSQEIGASNQPQHF
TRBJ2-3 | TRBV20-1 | CSARAGRGGQDTQYF
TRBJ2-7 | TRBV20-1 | CSARDSTDSSYEQYF
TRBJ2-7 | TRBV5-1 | CASSAGVFYEQYF
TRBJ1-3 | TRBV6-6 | CASSFNRDSYDF
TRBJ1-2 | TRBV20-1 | CSARDWDREAYGYTF
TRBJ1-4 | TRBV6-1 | CASSEEPGLVIATNEKLFF
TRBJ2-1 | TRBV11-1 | CASSLVYRGTHNEQFF
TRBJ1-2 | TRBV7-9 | CASSLNLGARNYGYTF
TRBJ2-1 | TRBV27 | CASSWGGENEQFF
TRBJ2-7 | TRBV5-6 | CASSFGSQIEQYF
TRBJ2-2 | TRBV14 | CASSQDHPGELFF
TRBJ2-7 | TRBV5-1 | CASSVGQGQISYEQYF